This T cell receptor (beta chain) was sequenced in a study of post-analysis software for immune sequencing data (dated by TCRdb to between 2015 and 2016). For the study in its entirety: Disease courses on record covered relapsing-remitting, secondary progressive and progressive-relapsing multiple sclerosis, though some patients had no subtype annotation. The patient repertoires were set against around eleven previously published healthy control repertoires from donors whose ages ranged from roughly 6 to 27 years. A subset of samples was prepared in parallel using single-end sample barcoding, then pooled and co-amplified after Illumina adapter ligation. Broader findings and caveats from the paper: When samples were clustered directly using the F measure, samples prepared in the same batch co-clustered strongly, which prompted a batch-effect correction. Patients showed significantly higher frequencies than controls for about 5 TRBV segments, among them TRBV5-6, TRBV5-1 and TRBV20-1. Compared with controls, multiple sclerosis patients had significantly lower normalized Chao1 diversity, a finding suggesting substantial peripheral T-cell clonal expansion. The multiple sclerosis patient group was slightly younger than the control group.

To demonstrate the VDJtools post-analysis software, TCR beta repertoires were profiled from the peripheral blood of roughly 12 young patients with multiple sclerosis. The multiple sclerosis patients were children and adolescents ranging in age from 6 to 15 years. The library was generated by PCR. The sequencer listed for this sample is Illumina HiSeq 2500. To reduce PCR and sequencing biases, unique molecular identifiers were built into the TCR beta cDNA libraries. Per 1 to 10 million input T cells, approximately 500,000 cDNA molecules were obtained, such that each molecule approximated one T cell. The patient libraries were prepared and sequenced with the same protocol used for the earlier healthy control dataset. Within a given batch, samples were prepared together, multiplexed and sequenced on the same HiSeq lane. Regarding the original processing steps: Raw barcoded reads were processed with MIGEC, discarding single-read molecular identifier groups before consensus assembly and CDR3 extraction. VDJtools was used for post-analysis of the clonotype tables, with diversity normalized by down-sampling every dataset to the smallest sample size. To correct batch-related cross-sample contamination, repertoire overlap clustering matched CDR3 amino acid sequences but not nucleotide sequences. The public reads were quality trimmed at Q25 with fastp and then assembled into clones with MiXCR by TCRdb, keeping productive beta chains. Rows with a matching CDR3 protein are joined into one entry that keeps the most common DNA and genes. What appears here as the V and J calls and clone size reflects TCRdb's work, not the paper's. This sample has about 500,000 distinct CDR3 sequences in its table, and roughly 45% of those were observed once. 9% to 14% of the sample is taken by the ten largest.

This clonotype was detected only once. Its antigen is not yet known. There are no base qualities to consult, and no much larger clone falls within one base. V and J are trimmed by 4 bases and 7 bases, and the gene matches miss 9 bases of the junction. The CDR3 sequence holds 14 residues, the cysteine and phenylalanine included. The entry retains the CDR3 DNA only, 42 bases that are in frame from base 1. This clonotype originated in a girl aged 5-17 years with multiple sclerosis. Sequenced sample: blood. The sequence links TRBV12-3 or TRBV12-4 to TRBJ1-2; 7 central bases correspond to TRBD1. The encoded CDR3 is CASSSGAGGLGYTF. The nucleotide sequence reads TGTGCCAGCAGTTCTGGGGCAGGGGGTCTTGGCTACACCTTC.